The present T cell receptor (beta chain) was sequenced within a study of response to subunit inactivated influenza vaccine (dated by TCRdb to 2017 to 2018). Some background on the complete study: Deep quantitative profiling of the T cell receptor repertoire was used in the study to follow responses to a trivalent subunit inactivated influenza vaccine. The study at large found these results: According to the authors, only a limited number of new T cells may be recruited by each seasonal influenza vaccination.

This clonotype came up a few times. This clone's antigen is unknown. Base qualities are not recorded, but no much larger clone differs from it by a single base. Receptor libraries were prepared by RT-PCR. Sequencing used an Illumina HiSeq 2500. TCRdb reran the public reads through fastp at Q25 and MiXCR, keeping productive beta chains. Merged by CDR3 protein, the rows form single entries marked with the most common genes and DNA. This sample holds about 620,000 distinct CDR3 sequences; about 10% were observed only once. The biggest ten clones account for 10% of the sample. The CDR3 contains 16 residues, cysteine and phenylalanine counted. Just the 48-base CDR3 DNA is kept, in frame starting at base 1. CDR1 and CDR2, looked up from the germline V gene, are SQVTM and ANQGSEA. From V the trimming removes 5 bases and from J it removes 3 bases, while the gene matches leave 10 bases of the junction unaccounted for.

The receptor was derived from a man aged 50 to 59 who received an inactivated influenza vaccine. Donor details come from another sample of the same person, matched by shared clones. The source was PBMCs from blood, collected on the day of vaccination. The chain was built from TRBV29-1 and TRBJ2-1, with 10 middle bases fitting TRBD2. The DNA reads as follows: TGCAGCGTTATCGTGGGCGCTAGCGGGAGCTACAATGAGCAGTTCTTC. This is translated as CSVIVGASGSYNEQFF.